The 18 T cell receptor beta chains listed next were all sequenced from one sample in a study of human versus mouse CDR3 diversity and MHC coevolution. The assay was immunoSEQ multiplex PCR, and TCRdb's table has in-frame clones only and misses some. Seen here are tens of thousands of clones, 90% to 95% observed once, and the top ten hold over 15%. What was sequenced was naive CD4+ T cells from blood. Specified subset: CD45RO-negative CD62L-positive naive CD4 T cells. The receptors originated from a person between 55 and 69 years old in good health.

The chain links TRBV7-9 to TRBJ1-2, with 7 positions matching TRBD1. The CDR3 consists of 15 residues. Germline V gene sequence: CDR1 SEHNR, CDR2 FQNEAQ (reference sequence). Trimming removed 3 bases from V and 0 bases from J; junction bases left unmatched: 4. CDR3 in amino acids: CASSLDRNTNYGYTF. The CDR3 DNA follows: TGTGCCAGCAGCTTGGACAGGAACACTAACTATGGCTACACCTTC.

This clone was observed a single time. The junction departs from germline at one end; a sequencing error may be responsible. The V call is TRBV19, the J call TRBJ1-4, with D unclear. Germline V gene sequence: CDR1 LNHDA, CDR2 SQIVND (reference sequence). This CDR3 spans 13 amino acids. The CDR3 nucleotides read TGTGCCAGTAGTTTTTTTACTACTGAAAAACTGTTTTTT. Translation: CASSFFTTEKLFF.

The DNA of the CDR3 is TGTGCCAGCAGCTATAACCGGGACAGGGGGGGAGATACGCAGTATTTT. It yields the protein CASSYNRDRGGDTQYF. V is TRBV7-8 and J is TRBJ2-3, with TRBD1 matching over 11 bases. This CDR3 is 16 amino acids long. CDR1 and CDR2 from the germline V gene are SGHVS and FQNEAQ. V gave up 4 bases and J gave up 5 bases; unmatched junction bases: 8.

This clone appeared a single time. The CDR3 DNA follows: TGTGCCATTTCCCCGGGACTAGCGGGAGGAGAGACCCAGTACTTC. Its translation is CAISPGLAGGETQYF. The rearrangement joins TRBV10-3 to TRBJ2-5; 15 nucleotides align to TRBD2. The germline V gene has CDR1 ENHRY and CDR2 SYGVKD. CDR3 size: 15 residues. Trimming took 9 bases from V and 4 from J; bases not matched to a gene: 6.

Regarding this clone: A read error may produce the germline difference seen at one junction end. The sample holds other DNA sequences that translate to the same CDR3. The chain uses TRBV7-2 and TRBJ1-5; D might be TRBD1 (5 bases). This CDR3 is 15 amino acids long. The germline CDR1 and CDR2 sequences are SGHTA and FQGNSA. The CDR3 DNA follows: TGCGCCAGCAGCGTCCAATCAGGGTTGGATCAGCCCCAGCATTTT. It specifies CASSVQSGLDQPQHF.

V gene TRBV5-1 combines with J gene TRBJ2-3; 10 bases are shared with TRBD1. This CDR3 is 16 amino acids long. V was clipped by 4 bases and J by 1 base; unmatched bases: 6. CDR1 is SGHRS and CDR2 is YFSETQ in the germline V gene. The CDR3 coding sequence is TGCGCCAGCAGCGATCGGGACAGGGGAGGCACAGATACGCAGTATTTT. Translation: CASSDRDRGGTDTQYF. Together with reference TRBV5-1 and TRBJ2-3, the CDR3 gives the full variable domain: KAGVTQTPRYLIKTRGQQVTLSCSPISGHRSVSWYQQTPGQGLQFLFEYFSETQRNKGNFPGRFSGRQFSNSRSEMNVSTLELGDSALYLCASSDRDRGGTDTQYFGPGTRLTVL.

The chain is built from TRBV7-9 and TRBJ1-1; weak D call: TRBD1 (6 bases). The V gene's germline CDR1 is SEHNR and CDR2 FQNEAQ (reference sequence). The CDR3 spans 15 residues. Trimming shortened V by 5 bases and J by 0 bases, and 13 bases separated the two germline ends. The CDR3 DNA reads TGTGCCAGCAGCAGCCATACAGGGTTGAACACTGAAGCTTTCTTT. This translates into CASSSHTGLNTEAFF.

The chain combines TRBV27 with TRBJ2-5, with D possibly matching TRBD1 (5 bases). Looked up from germline, CDR1 is MNHEY and CDR2 is SMNVEV (reference sequence). The CDR3 length is 15 residues. The V end was cut by 5 bases, the J end by 0 bases, with 13 bases between. DNA of the CDR3: TGTGCCAGCAGTACCTCGGCAGGGTACCAAGAGACCCAGTACTTC. Protein sequence: CASSTSAGYQETQYF.

This chain links TRBV2 with TRBJ2-1, with D possibly TRBD1 on 7 matching bases. CDR3 length: 16 residues. Germline values: CDR1 SNHLY, CDR2 FYNNEI. V was clipped by 1 base and J by 9 bases, with 19 bases between them. In nucleotides, the CDR3 is TGTGCCAGCAGTGAAGTATCAACCAGGGGGGCTGCTGAGCAGTTCTTC. Protein sequence: CASSEVSTRGAAEQFF.

The genes are TRBV5-1 and TRBJ2-2; D not certain. Trimming stripped 6 bases from V and 2 bases from J, with 5 bases between. CDR1 and CDR2 (germline): SGHRS, YFSETQ. The CDR3 length is 12 residues. The CDR3 spells CASTINTGELFF. CDR3 nucleotide sequence: TGCGCCAGCACTATTAACACCGGGGAGCTGTTTTTT.

This chain connects TRBV5-1 to TRBJ2-4; D perhaps matches TRBD1 (6 bases). V lost 4 bases and J 7 bases, leaving 9 bases between the germline ends. This CDR3 has 12 residues. Per germline, CDR1 SGHRS and CDR2 YFSETQ. The CDR3 nucleotides read TGCGCCAGCAGCCCTACAGGGAACATTCAGTACTTC. Translated, it gives CASSPTGNIQYF. Based on the CDR3 plus reference TRBV5-1 and TRBJ2-4, the full variable domain is KAGVTQTPRYLIKTRGQQVTLSCSPISGHRSVSWYQQTPGQGLQFLFEYFSETQRNKGNFPGRFSGRQFSNSRSEMNVSTLELGDSALYLCASSPTGNIQYFGAGTRLSVL.

CDR3 protein: CASSAGTLETQYF. CDR3 in DNA: TGTGCCAGCTCAGCCGGGACACTAGAGACCCAGTACTTC. This chain joins TRBV18 and TRBJ2-5, with D perhaps TRBD1 (6 bases). The germline V and J ends were trimmed by 5 bases and 4 bases, with 11 bases remaining between them. This CDR3 is 13 amino acids long. Germline V gene sequence: CDR1 KGHSH, CDR2 LQKENI.

The chain links TRBV6-5 to TRBJ1-1, with D uncertain. This CDR3 is built from 13 residues. From germline, CDR1 is MNHEY and CDR2 SVGAGI. The ends were cut back, 2 bases at V and 5 bases at J, with 9 bases in the middle. The CDR3 reads CASSYEVGTEAFF. In DNA form, the CDR3 reads TGTGCCAGCAGTTACGAGGTTGGGACTGAAGCTTTCTTT.

The genes are TRBV5-4 and TRBJ1-3; 9 bases are shared with TRBD1. After removal of 0 bases from V and 4 bases from J, the junction contained 5 bases not matched to a gene. CDR1 is SGHNT and CDR2 is YYREEE in the germline V gene (reference sequence). The CDR3 extends over 16 amino acids. CDR3 sequence: CASSLGAGTGGNTIYF. DNA for the CDR3: TGTGCCAGCAGCTTGGGGGCCGGGACAGGGGGAAACACCATATATTTT. Full variable domain (remainder filled in from reference TRBV5-4 and TRBJ1-3): ETGVTQSPTHLIKTRGQQVTLRCSSQSGHNTVSWYQQALGQGPQFIFQYYREEENGRGNFPPRFSGLQFPNYSSELNVNALELDDSALYLCASSLGAGTGGNTIYFGEGSWLTVV.

The chain is built from TRBV2 and TRBJ1-2, with 10 positions matching TRBD1. Germline values: CDR1 SNHLY, CDR2 FYNNEI. The CDR3 has 14 amino acids. V lost 5 bases and J lost 7; bases outside the gene matches: 7. CDR3 sequence reads: CASSKGQGSAGYTF. CDR3 coding DNA: TGTGCCAGCAGTAAGGGACAGGGGAGTGCTGGCTACACCTTC.

V gene TRBV7-9 combines with J gene TRBJ2-2, with a weak D call TRBD2 (6 bases). Germline CDR1 reads SEHNR; CDR2 reads FQNEAQ (reference sequence). The CDR3 has 15 amino acids. The V and J ends lost 1 base and 2 bases respectively, with 8 bases between them. Here the CDR3 reads CASSLGDFNTGELFF. Here the CDR3 DNA reads TGTGCCAGCAGCTTAGGGGACTTTAACACCGGGGAGCTGTTTTTT.

DNA for the CDR3: TGTGCCAGTAGTTCAGGGGTGGCCGTGGCCAAAAACATTCAGTACTTC. Amino acid sequence: CASSSGVAVAKNIQYF. V and J are TRBV19 and TRBJ2-4; a weak D match, TRBD1 (6 bases). V was clipped by 5 bases and J by 1 base, with 15 bases between them. Germline V gene lookup returns CDR1 LNHDA and CDR2 SQIVND (reference sequence). This CDR3 is built from 16 residues.

This chain connects TRBV9 to TRBJ1-1, with TRBD1 matching 9 bases. V trimming: 2 bases; J trimming: 5 bases; junction bases outside the gene matches: 4. CDR1 is SGDLS and CDR2 is YYNGEE in the germline V gene. This CDR3 has 14 residues. CDR3 sequence reads: CASSVDRGGTEAFF. CDR3 nucleotides: TGTGCCAGCAGCGTCGACAGGGGGGGGACTGAAGCTTTCTTT.